These 9 T cell receptor beta chains were all obtained from the same sample, sequenced in a study of control samples from healthy donors and cancer patients. The data were produced by immunoSEQ multiplex PCR, yet TCRdb's version contains in-frame clones alone and is incomplete. The table has about 140,000 clones, roughly 94% seen once. The sequenced material came from blood. These receptors came from a man aged 40-49 years in good health.

This sequence joins TRBV9 and TRBJ2-2; 7 nucleotides line up with TRBD2. The CDR3 totals 15 residues. Germline values: CDR1 SGDLS, CDR2 YYNGEE. Trimming cost V 3 bases and J 1 base; bases outside gene matches: 3. The CDR3 DNA is TGTGCCAGCAGCGCTAGCGGTAGGAACACCGGGGAGCTGTTTTTT. Its protein is CASSASGRNTGELFF.

This chain uses TRBV28 with TRBJ1-1; D gene uncertain. The CDR3 sequence is 12 residues long. V was cut by 5 bases and J by 7 bases, with 11 bases left in between. Per the germline V gene, CDR1 is MDHEN and CDR2 is SYDVKM. The CDR3 reads CASSPRFGEAFF. The DNA of the CDR3 is TGTGCCAGCAGTCCTCGGTTCGGTGAAGCTTTCTTT.

This chain joins TRBV5-6 and TRBJ1-2; D is perhaps TRBD1 (5 bases). The CDR3 is made up of 16 amino acids. The V end lost 0 bases, the J end lost 8 bases, and 20 bases lay between the germline ends. CDR1 SGHDT and CDR2 YYEEEE come from the germline V gene. The CDR3 loop is CASSLASNGDSWGYTF. CDR3 coding DNA: TGTGCCAGCAGCTTGGCCTCTAATGGGGACTCTTGGGGCTACACCTTC.

The chain employs TRBV11-2 and TRBJ2-3; maybe TRBD1 (5 bases). The CDR3 has 13 amino acids. In germline, CDR1 is SGHAT, CDR2 FQNNGV. Between the trimmed V and J ends, which lost 5 bases and 4 bases, there was a span of 10 bases. CDR3 nucleotide sequence: TGTGCCAGCAGCCCAAGGGGCCCAGATACGCAGTATTTT. Its protein product is CASSPRGPDTQYF.

V and J are TRBV24-1 and TRBJ1-3, with 8 bases matching TRBD1. Germline trimming cut 3 bases from V and 2 bases from J; bases unmatched to any gene: 2. The CDR3 covers 15 residues. Germline V gene lookup returns CDR1 KGHDR and CDR2 SFDVKD. CDR3 nucleotide sequence: TGTGCCACCAGTGATAACAGGGGGGCTGGAAACACCATATATTTT. Translation: CATSDNRGAGNTIYF.

The chain joins TRBV28 to TRBJ2-3; 10 bases align to TRBD2. CDR1 and CDR2 from the germline V gene are MDHEN and SYDVKM. The CDR3 runs to 18 residues. Losses at the gene ends were 3 bases for V and 6 bases for J; bases not matched to a gene: 15. This chain's CDR3 is CASSLLSVRASGSDTQYF. In DNA, the CDR3 is TGTGCCAGCAGTTTGCTCTCTGTCAGGGCTAGCGGGAGTGATACGCAGTATTTT.

The rearrangement uses TRBV18 and TRBJ2-3; TRBD2 is a possible D gene (6 bases). This CDR3 spans 16 amino acids. In germline, CDR1 is KGHSH, CDR2 LQKENI. Trimming stripped 0 bases from V and 0 bases from J, with 10 bases between. In nucleotides, the CDR3 is TGTGCCAGCTCACCACCGCAGGGACTGAGCACAGATACGCAGTATTTT. This translates into CASSPPQGLSTDTQYF.

This clone showed up just once. The chain employs TRBV11-3 and TRBJ1-2; TRBD1 matches 7 bases. The CDR3 runs to 14 residues. The J segment lost 4 bases and the V segment lost 3 bases, leaving 5 bases of the junction unmatched. Germline V gives CDR1 SGHNT, CDR2 YENEEA. The CDR3 is CASSLSRGTYGYTF. CDR3 DNA sequence: TGTGCCAGCAGCTTGAGCAGGGGGACCTATGGCTACACCTTC.

The chain joins TRBV2 to TRBJ2-2; 8 nucleotides line up with TRBD2. This CDR3 is built from 15 residues. Germline loops: CDR1 SNHLY, CDR2 FYNNEI. V shed 8 bases, J shed 6 bases, and the junction held 11 bases outside the gene matches. CDR3 sequence: CASSLAEWSAGELFF. CDR3 DNA sequence: TGTGCCAGCTCACTAGCGGAGTGGTCCGCCGGGGAGCTGTTTTTT.